The rows below give T cell receptor beta chains drawn from one sample of a study of blood T cell repertoires in COVID-19. Sequencing used immunoSEQ multiplex PCR; TCRdb keeps in-frame clones, though not all of them. The profile shows hundreds of thousands of clones, about nine tenths of them singletons. The sequenced sample was peripheral blood. The receptors shown here come from a woman in her 30s with active or convalescent COVID-19. CDR3s include the opening cysteine and the closing phenylalanine or tryptophan. The D gene is left open where the match is weak. The size of a clone is reported for some rows only, either as once, few or many, or as a class for expanded clones.

j_gene,len,abundance,d_gene,v_gene,CDR3aa,CDR3nt
TRBJ2-5,17,NA,TRBD2,TRBV5-3,CARSKGLARTARKTQYF,TGTGCCAGAAGCAAAGGACTAGCGCGAACAGCCAGGAAGACCCAGTACTTC
TRBJ2-3,15,NA,TRBD2,TRBV6-4,CASSDASGGTDTQYF,TGTGCCAGCAGTGACGCTAGCGGGGGCACAGATACGCAGTATTTT
TRBJ1-2,12,once,TRBD1,TRBV5-4,CASRGQGNGYTF,TGTGCCAGCAGGGGACAGGGGAATGGCTACACCTTC
TRBJ1-2,14,NA,NA,TRBV30,CAWSVFRADYGYTF,TGTGCCTGGAGTGTATTCAGGGCGGACTATGGCTACACCTTC
TRBJ1-1,15,NA,NA,TRBV11-2,CASSLVPGMNTEAFF,TGTGCCAGCAGCTTAGTTCCAGGGATGAACACTGAAGCTTTCTTT
TRBJ2-7,15,NA,TRBD2,TRBV11-2,CASSLGASGYYEQYF,TGTGCCAGCAGCTTAGGGGCTAGCGGGTACTACGAGCAGTACTTC
TRBJ1-5,14,NA,NA,TRBV5-6,CASSLSSGNQPQHF,TGTGCCAGCAGCTTGTCTTCCGGCAATCAGCCCCAGCATTTT
TRBJ2-1,17,once,NA,TRBV4-1,CASSQPGVGTSYNEQFF,TGCGCCAGCAGCCAACCGGGAGTGGGAACCTCCTACAATGAGCAGTTCTTC
TRBJ2-5,13,few,TRBD1,TRBV27,CASRTGGTKTQYF,TGTGCCAGCAGGACAGGGGGCACAAAGACCCAGTACTTC
TRBJ1-3,13,NA,NA,TRBV10-3,CANRGLAGNTIYF,TGTGCCAACCGAGGGTTAGCTGGAAACACCATATATTTT
TRBJ1-4,14,NA,NA,TRBV19,CASSIGRGGEKLFF,TGTGCCAGTAGTATTGGTCGGGGGGGTGAAAAACTGTTTTTT
TRBJ2-5,14,NA,NA,TRBV3-1/TRBV3-2,CASSDIIDDGTQYF,TGTGCCAGCAGCGACATAATAGATGACGGGACCCAGTACTTC
TRBJ2-7,15,NA,TRBD1,TRBV27,CASSPTGGLSYEQYF,TGTGCCAGCAGCCCGACAGGGGGCCTTTCCTACGAGCAGTACTTC
TRBJ2-1,16,once,TRBD2,TRBV25-1,CASSGGLAGRYNEQFF,TGTGCCAGCAGTGGGGGACTAGCGGGAAGGTACAATGAGCAGTTCTTC
TRBJ2-1,13,NA,NA,TRBV28,CASRTGTQNEQFF,TGTGCCAGCAGAACCGGGACACAGAATGAGCAGTTCTTC
TRBJ1-2,15,NA,TRBD1,TRBV19,CASSIPDRVNYGYTF,TGTGCCAGTAGTATCCCGGACAGGGTAAACTATGGCTACACCTTC
TRBJ2-1,16,NA,TRBD2,TRBV5-4,CASSLGTSGSRNEQFF,TGTGCCAGCAGCTTGGGGACTAGCGGGAGTAGAAATGAGCAGTTCTTC
TRBJ1-5,15,NA,TRBD1,TRBV4-2,CASSPRQGGDQPQHF,TGTGCCAGCAGTCCGAGACAGGGGGGGGATCAGCCCCAGCATTTT
TRBJ1-1,12,NA,NA,TRBV12-3/TRBV12-4,CASSLDVSKAFF,TGTGCCAGCAGTTTAGACGTGAGTAAAGCTTTCTTT
TRBJ2-3,16,NA,NA,TRBV6-2/TRBV6-3,CASSYLAVASTDTQYF,TGTGCCAGCAGTTACCTGGCTGTTGCTAGCACAGATACGCAGTATTTT
TRBJ1-2,18,NA,TRBD1,TRBV15,CATSPWDSPKILNYGYTF,TGTGCCACCAGCCCTTGGGACAGCCCCAAAATTTTAAACTATGGCTACACCTTC
TRBJ1-4,16,NA,TRBD1,TRBV15,CATSRARGQGDEKLFF,TGTGCCACCAGCAGAGCTCGGGGACAGGGAGATGAAAAACTGTTTTTT
TRBJ1-2,12,NA,NA,TRBV12-5,CASGSWASGYTF,TGTGCTAGTGGTTCTTGGGCCAGCGGCTACACCTTC
TRBJ1-1,13,NA,NA,TRBV18,CASSPQGGTEAFF,TGTGCCAGCTCACCACAGGGAGGCACTGAAGCTTTCTTT
TRBJ1-1,16,NA,TRBD1,TRBV30,CAWSRIWTGRNTEAFF,TGTGCCTGGAGCCGGATCTGGACAGGACGGAACACTGAAGCTTTCTTT
TRBJ2-3,15,NA,TRBD1,TRBV30,CAWSRQGDRTDTQYF,TGTGCCTGGAGTCGCCAGGGGGATAGGACAGATACGCAGTATTTT
TRBJ2-7,15,NA,TRBD2,TRBV19,CASSIRTSGRDEQYF,TGTGCCAGTAGTATTCGGACTAGCGGGAGAGACGAGCAGTACTTC
TRBJ1-6,13,NA,NA,TRBV7-2,CASSLDSGSPLHF,TGTGCCAGCAGCTTAGATAGCGGCTCACCCCTCCACTTT
TRBJ2-7,16,NA,TRBD2,TRBV6-1,CASSERAGEPPYEQYF,TGTGCCAGCAGTGAAAGGGCGGGAGAGCCGCCCTACGAGCAGTACTTC
TRBJ2-1,12,NA,NA,TRBV10-3,CATRTAYNEQFF,TGTGCCACAAGGACAGCCTACAATGAGCAGTTCTTC
TRBJ1-4,13,NA,NA,TRBV19,CASSIREGEKLFF,TGTGCCAGTAGTATCAGGGAAGGAGAAAAACTGTTTTTT
TRBJ2-4,16,NA,TRBD2,TRBV28,CASSSTGLAGKNIQYF,TGTGCCAGCAGTTCCACTGGACTAGCGGGCAAAAACATTCAGTACTTC
TRBJ1-2,14,NA,NA,TRBV29-1,CSVAVKGAGDGYTF,TGCAGCGTTGCCGTTAAGGGAGCAGGGGATGGCTACACCTTC
TRBJ2-5,15,NA,NA,TRBV7-8,CASSLDMAGVETQYF,TGTGCCAGCAGCTTAGATATGGCAGGGGTAGAGACCCAGTACTTC
TRBJ2-7,13,NA,TRBD1,TRBV5-1,CASSLDRGSEQYF,TGCGCCAGCAGCCTGGACAGGGGGTCCGAGCAGTACTTC
TRBJ2-7,16,NA,TRBD2,TRBV10-3,CASRGTSGGKTYEQYF,TGTGCCAGCCGGGGGACTAGCGGGGGGAAAACCTACGAGCAGTACTTC
TRBJ1-5,14,NA,NA,TRBV5-6,CASSFYLSNQPQHF,TGTGCCAGCAGCTTTTATTTAAGCAATCAGCCCCAGCATTTT
TRBJ2-1,13,NA,NA,TRBV12-3/TRBV12-4,CASSLLGGHEQFF,TGTGCCAGCAGTTTATTGGGGGGTCATGAGCAGTTCTTC
TRBJ2-3,17,NA,TRBD2,TRBV6-1,CASSEERGGGGTDTQYF,TGTGCCAGCAGTGAAGAGCGGGGGGGAGGTGGCACAGATACGCAGTATTTT
TRBJ1-3,13,NA,NA,TRBV18,CASSPGERNTIYF,TGTGCCAGCTCACCGGGAGAGAGAAACACCATATATTTT
TRBJ2-5,16,NA,TRBD2,TRBV10-1,CASSPYTSGAVKTQYF,TGCGCCAGCAGTCCCTACACTAGCGGAGCAGTAAAGACCCAGTACTTC
TRBJ2-3,15,NA,NA,TRBV5-5,CASSHVGAGLDTQYF,TGTGCCAGCTCTCATGTGGGGGCCGGTCTAGATACGCAGTATTTT
TRBJ2-1,16,NA,TRBD2,TRBV7-2,CASSLRGTSGDNEQFF,TGTGCCAGCAGCTTGCGGGGGACTAGCGGAGACAATGAGCAGTTCTTC
TRBJ1-5,12,NA,NA,TRBV19,CASSITVSPQHF,TGTGCCAGTAGTATTACAGTTTCGCCCCAGCATTTT
TRBJ1-5,13,few,NA,TRBV28,CASRGQGGQPQHF,TGTGCCAGCAGGGGGCAGGGCGGACAGCCCCAGCATTTT
TRBJ1-3,14,NA,NA,TRBV27,CASSLSRGGNTIYF,TGTGCCAGCAGTTTATCTAGGGGCGGAAACACCATATATTTT
TRBJ1-3,16,NA,NA,TRBV5-1,CASSSTPLNSGNTIYF,TGCGCCAGCAGCTCTACCCCACTTAACTCTGGAAACACCATATATTTT
TRBJ2-1,14,NA,NA,TRBV6-6,CASSYSGPYNEQFF,TGTGCCAGCAGTTACTCGGGGCCTTACAATGAGCAGTTCTTC
TRBJ2-3,14,NA,NA,TRBV9,CASSVGGRTDTQYF,TGTGCCAGCAGCGTAGGGGGGCGCACAGATACGCAGTATTTT
TRBJ1-2,13,few,NA,TRBV6-2/TRBV6-3,CASSTDSNYGYTF,TGTGCCAGCAGTACAGACAGTAACTATGGCTACACCTTC
TRBJ2-7,11,NA,NA,TRBV5-4,CASSLGDEQYF,TGTGCCAGCAGCCTTGGAGACGAGCAGTACTTC
TRBJ2-3,11,NA,NA,TRBV7-9,CASSASDTQYF,TGTGCCAGCAGCGCGTCAGATACGCAGTATTTT
TRBJ1-1,13,NA,TRBD1,TRBV19,CASSRTGNTEAFF,TGTGCCAGTAGTAGGACAGGGAATACTGAAGCTTTCTTT
TRBJ1-2,15,NA,TRBD1,TRBV15,CATSSDEGQNYGYTF,TGTGCCACCAGCAGCGATGAGGGACAGAACTATGGCTACACCTTC
TRBJ1-1,13,NA,NA,TRBV3-1/TRBV3-2,CASSQGRGTEAFF,TGTGCCAGCAGCCAAGGAAGGGGAACTGAAGCTTTCTTT
TRBJ1-1,13,once,NA,TRBV5-1,CASSFTGPTEAFF,TGCGCCAGCAGCTTTACAGGGCCCACTGAAGCTTTCTTT
TRBJ2-1,13,NA,NA,TRBV11-3,CASSLGQYNEQFF,TGTGCCAGCAGCTTAGGCCAGTACAATGAGCAGTTCTTC
TRBJ2-5,15,NA,NA,TRBV7-9,CASSTSGRLQETQYF,TGTGCCAGCAGCACCTCGGGGAGGTTGCAAGAGACCCAGTACTTC
TRBJ1-5,15,NA,TRBD1,TRBV27,CASKDGTGSNQPQHF,TGTGCCAGCAAGGACGGGACAGGTAGCAATCAGCCCCAGCATTTT